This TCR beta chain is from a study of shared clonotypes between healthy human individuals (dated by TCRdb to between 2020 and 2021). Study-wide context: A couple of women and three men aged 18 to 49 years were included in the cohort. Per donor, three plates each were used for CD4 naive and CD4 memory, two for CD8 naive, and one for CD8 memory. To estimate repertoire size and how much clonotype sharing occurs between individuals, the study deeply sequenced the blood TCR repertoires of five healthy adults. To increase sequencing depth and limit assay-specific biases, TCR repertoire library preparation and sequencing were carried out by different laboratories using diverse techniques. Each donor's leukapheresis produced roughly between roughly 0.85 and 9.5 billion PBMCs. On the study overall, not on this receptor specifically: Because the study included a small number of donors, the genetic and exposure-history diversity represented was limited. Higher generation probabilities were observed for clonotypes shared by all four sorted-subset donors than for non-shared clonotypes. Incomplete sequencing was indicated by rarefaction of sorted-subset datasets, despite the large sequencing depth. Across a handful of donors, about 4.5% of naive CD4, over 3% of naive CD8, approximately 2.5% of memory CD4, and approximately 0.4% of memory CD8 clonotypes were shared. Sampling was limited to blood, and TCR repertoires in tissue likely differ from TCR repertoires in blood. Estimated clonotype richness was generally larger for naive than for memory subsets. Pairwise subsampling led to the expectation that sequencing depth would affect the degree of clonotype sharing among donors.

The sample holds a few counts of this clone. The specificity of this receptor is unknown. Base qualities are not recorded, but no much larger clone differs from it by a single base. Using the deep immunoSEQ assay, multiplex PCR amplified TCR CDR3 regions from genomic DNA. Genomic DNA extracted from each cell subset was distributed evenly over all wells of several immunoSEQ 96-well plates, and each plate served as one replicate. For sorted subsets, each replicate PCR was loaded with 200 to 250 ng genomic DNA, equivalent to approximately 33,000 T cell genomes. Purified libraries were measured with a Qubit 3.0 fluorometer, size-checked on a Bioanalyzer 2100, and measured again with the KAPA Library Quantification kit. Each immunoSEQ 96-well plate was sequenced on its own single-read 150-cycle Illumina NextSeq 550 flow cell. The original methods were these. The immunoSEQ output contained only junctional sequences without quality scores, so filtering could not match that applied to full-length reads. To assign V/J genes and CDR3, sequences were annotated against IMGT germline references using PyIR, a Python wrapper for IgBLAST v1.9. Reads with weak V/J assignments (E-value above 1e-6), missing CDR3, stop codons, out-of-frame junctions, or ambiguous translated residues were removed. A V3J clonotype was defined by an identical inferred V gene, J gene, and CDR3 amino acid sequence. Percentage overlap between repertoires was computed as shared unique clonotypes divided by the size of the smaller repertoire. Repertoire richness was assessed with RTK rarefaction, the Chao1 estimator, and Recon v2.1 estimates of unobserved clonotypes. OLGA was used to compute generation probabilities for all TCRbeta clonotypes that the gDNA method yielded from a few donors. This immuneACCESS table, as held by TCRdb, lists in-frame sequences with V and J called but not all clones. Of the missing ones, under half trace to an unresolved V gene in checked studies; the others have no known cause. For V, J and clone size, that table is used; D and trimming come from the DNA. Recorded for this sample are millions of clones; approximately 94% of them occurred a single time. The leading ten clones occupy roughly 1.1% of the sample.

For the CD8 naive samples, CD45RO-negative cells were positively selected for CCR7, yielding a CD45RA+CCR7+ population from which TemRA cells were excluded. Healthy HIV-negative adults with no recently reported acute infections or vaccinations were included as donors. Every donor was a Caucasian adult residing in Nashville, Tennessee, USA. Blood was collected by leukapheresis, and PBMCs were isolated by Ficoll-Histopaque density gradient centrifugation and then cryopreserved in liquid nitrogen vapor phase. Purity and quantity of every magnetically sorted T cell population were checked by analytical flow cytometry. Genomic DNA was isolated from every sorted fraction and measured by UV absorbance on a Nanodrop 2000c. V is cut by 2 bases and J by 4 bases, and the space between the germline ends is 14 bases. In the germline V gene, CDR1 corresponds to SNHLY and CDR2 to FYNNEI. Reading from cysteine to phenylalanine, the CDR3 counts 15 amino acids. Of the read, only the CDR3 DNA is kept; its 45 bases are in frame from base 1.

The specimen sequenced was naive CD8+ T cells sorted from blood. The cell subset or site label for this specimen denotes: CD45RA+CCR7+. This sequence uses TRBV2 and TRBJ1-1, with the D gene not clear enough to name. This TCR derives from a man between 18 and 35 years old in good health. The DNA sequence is TGTGCCAGCAGTGAACTGGGCACCACAGCCACTGAAGCTTTCTTT. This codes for CASSELGTTATEAFF.